The TCR beta chain described here comes from a study of STAT5B mutations in CD4+ large granular lymphocyte leukemia. V was clipped by 2 bases and J by 3 bases, with 7 bases between them. This CDR3 is built from 14 residues. Germline-derived CDR1 and CDR2 are ENHRY and SYGVKD. Method: immunoSEQ multiplex PCR; TCRdb's copy keeps in-frame clones and lacks some. The sample contains 25,000 to 30,000 clones, around 78% of which appear only once. The clonotype comes from a human donor in good health. Specimen: CD4+ T cells from blood buffy coats. The rearrangement joins TRBV10-3 to TRBJ2-2; maybe TRBD2 (5 bases). The CDR3 region has the DNA TGTGCCATCAGTGAGGGGGAGTACACCGGGGAGCTGTTTTTT. It yields the protein CAISEGEYTGELFF.